The clone carrying this TCR beta chain has at least ten counts. The CDR3 spans 12 residues. The V end was cut by 6 bases, the J end by 3 bases, with 8 bases between. Germline CDR1 and CDR2: SNHLY and FYNNEI. Ophthalmopathy patients showed a Clinical Activity Score of at least 3, NOSPECS grade of at least 4 and duration under 3 months. These data come from a study of T cells in Graves' hyperthyroidism and ophthalmopathy. From RNA transcripts, TCR beta CDR3 regions were amplified. A set of HTBI primers served as the primers for a first-round RT-PCR of the TCR CDR3. TCRdb re-analysed the multiplex PCR reads in MiXCR, keeping a single row per CDR3 protein. This sample has 300,000 or so distinct CDR3 sequences, with about a sixth found just once.

The chain links TRBV2 to TRBJ1-1; D unclear. This TCR was recovered from a woman aged 55-70 years with Graves' ophthalmopathy. What was sequenced was blood. In nucleotides, the CDR3 is TGTGCCAGCAGCGCAACGTACACTGAAGCTTTCTTT. It specifies CASSATYTEAFF.